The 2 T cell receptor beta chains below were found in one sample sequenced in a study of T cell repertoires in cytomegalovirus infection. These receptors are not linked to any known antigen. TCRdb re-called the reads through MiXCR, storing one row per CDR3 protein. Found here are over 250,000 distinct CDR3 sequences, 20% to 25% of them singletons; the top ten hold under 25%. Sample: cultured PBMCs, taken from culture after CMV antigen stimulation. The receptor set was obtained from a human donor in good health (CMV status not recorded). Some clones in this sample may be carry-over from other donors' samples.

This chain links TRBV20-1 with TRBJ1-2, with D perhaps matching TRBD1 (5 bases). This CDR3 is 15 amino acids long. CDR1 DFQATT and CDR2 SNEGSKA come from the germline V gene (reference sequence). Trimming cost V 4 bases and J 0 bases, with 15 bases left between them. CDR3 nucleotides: TGCAGTGCTACCGGAAGGTGGGGCCCTAACTATGGCTACACCTTC. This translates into CSATGRWGPNYGYTF.

CDR3: CASSPGQRPNTGELFF. The CDR3 DNA reads as TGTGCCAGCAGCCCCGGACAGAGGCCGAACACCGGGGAGCTGTTTTTT. The rearrangement joins TRBV7-3 to TRBJ2-2, with a tentative D call TRBD1 (6 bases). Trimming shortened V by 5 bases and J by 0 bases, and 13 bases separated the two germline ends. The CDR3 covers 16 residues. The germline V gene has CDR1 SGHTA and CDR2 FQGTGA. The whole variable domain, filled in from reference TRBV7-3 and TRBJ2-2, reads GAGVSQTPSNKVTEKGKYVELRCDPISGHTALYWYRQSLGQGPEFLIYFQGTGAADDSGLPNDRFFAVRPEGSVSTLKIQRTERGDSAVYLCASSPGQRPNTGELFFGEGSRLTVL.